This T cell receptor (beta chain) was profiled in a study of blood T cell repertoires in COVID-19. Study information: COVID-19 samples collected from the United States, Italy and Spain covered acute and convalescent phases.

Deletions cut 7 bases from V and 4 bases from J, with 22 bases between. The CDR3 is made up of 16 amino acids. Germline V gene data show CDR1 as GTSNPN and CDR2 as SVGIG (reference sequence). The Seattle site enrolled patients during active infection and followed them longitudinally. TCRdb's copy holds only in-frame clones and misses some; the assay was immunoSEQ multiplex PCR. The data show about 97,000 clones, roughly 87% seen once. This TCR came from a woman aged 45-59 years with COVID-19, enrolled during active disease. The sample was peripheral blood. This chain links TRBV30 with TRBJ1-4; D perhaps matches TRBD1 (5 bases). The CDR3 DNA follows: TGTGCCTCAACGCTGGGTGGCGGGGCGAATAATGAAAAACTGTTTTTT. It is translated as CASTLGGGANNEKLFF.